The clone carrying this TCR beta chain was seen a handful of times. What it binds is unknown. These data belong to a study of beta chain features in type 1 diabetes. The overall study: On cell yields, gender and age, patients and healthy donors were similar. Examination spanned 100 million to 130 million sorted cells from all samples. Study results and limitations: The naive, central memory and Treg TCRB repertoires showed an apparent similarity that was greater among patients than among healthy donors. Within each of all four CD4+ subsets, Type 1 diabetes patients had TCRB CDR3s that were moderately but significantly shorter.

CDR1 PRHDT and CDR2 FYEKMQ come from the germline V gene (reference sequence). This CDR3 has 15 amino acids. The J segment lost 2 bases and the V segment lost 4 bases, leaving 7 bases of the junction unmatched. Reverse transcription of all isolated RNA meant that expressed TCRB transcripts were sequenced. Data came from immunoSEQ multiplex PCR; TCRdb stores just in-frame clones and leaves some out. The data show almost 350,000 clones, with around 9.3% seen just once and around 1% held by the top ten. The sequence came from a man younger than 45 with type 1 diabetes. The source material was central memory CD4+ T cells from blood. This rearrangement joins TRBV13 to TRBJ2-7; 8 bases are shared with TRBD1. CDR3 DNA sequence: TGTGCCAGCAGCTCCCGAGGACAGGGAACCTACGAGCAGTACTTC. It specifies CASSSRGQGTYEQYF.